Included here is one T cell receptor (beta chain) sequence, with context. Its antigen is as yet unknown. MiXCR, run by TCRdb on the reads, gives a single entry per CDR3 protein. The sample carries 370,000 or so distinct CDR3 sequences, roughly 36% recorded once. The sample belongs to a study of T cell repertoires in cytomegalovirus infection. For the study at large: Newly reported HLA-C-restricted and thoroughly characterized HLA-B-restricted CMV epitopes were employed.

The study's findings and limits: HLA-C-restricted TCR beta clonotypes specific for CMV led the ex vivo response.

This TCR was recovered from a human donor in good health (CMV status not recorded). Some clones in this sample may be carry-over from other donors' samples. This specimen was cultured PBMCs, taken from culture after CMV antigen stimulation.

CDR3 amino acids: CASRPGSRKITDTQYF. For the CDR3, the DNA is TGTGCCAGCAGGCCCGGGAGCAGAAAGATCACAGATACGCAGTATTTT. The J gene is TRBJ2-3, the V gene TRBV7-8, with TRBD2 as a possible D gene (6 bases). Germline CDR1 reads SGHVS; CDR2 reads FQNEAQ. This CDR3 has 16 amino acids. Trimming took off 6 bases at V and 2 bases at J, with 18 bases between the two ends.